This section outlines one TCR beta chain sequence together with its context. What it binds is unknown. These data originate in a study of PD-1 blockade in classical Hodgkin lymphoma. General observations from the study: TCR diversity rose significantly by C4D1 in CD4+ but not CD8+ cells. The study reported lower baseline TCR diversity in newly diagnosed patients than in healthy donors. Prior to therapy, complete responders displayed diversity much like that of newly diagnosed patients.

Losses at the gene ends were 4 bases for V and 6 bases for J; bases not matched to a gene: 15. The CDR3 extends over 17 amino acids. CDR1 is SGHRS and CDR2 is YFSETQ in the germline V gene. Only in-frame clones appear in the TCRdb table, and some are missing; sequencing was by immunoSEQ multiplex PCR. The data show 66,000 or so clones, 60% to 80% seen once. With no exception, relapse followed autologous stem cell transplantation in all patients, and brentuximab vedotin exposure varied. Patients had relapsed/refractory classical Hodgkin lymphoma with complete response, partial response or progressive disease as best response.

V and J are TRBV5-1 and TRBJ1-1; 10 bases are a match to TRBD1. This receptor was identified in a human donor with classical Hodgkin lymphoma. Sequenced here: peripheral blood mononuclear cells (PBMCs), sampled before the second cycle of nivolumab. CDR3 DNA sequence: TGCGCCAGCAGCGGTGGGTACCCGACAGGGGGCAAGGCTGAAGCTTTCTTT. It translates to CASSGGYPTGGKAEAFF.